This T cell receptor (beta chain) was captured in a study of blood T cell repertoires in COVID-19. Study context: T cells, B-cell-depleted T cells, or PBMCs supplied cDNA or gDNA.

The CDR3 is 15 amino acids. Trimming took 6 bases from V and 6 from J; bases not matched to a gene: 8. Germline V gives CDR1 SGHAT, CDR2 FQNNGV. Assay used: immunoSEQ multiplex PCR; TCRdb lists only in-frame clones, some missing. Of under 500,000 clones listed, 80% to 90% are singletons. Two negative PCRs, clearance, or symptom resolution had been documented for recovered Cohort 3 donors. Sequenced input: PBMCs or T cells enriched from blood (not recorded which). This chain links TRBV11-2 with TRBJ1-2; 12 bases align to TRBD1. This sequence originates from a man aged 30 to 45 who had recovered from COVID-19. CDR3 nucleotides: TGTGCCAGCAGGAGCCGGGACAGGGGGCGCGATGGCTACACCTTC. As protein: CASRSRDRGRDGYTF. Complete variable domain (other parts from reference TRBV11-2 and TRBJ1-2): EAGVAQSPRYKIIEKRQSVAFWCNPISGHATLYWYQQILGQGPKLLIQFQNNGVVDDSQLPKDRFSAERLKGVDSTLKIQPAKLEDSAVYLCASRSRDRGRDGYTFGSGTRLTVV.